The next 17 T cell receptor beta chains were all read from a single sample in a study of T-cell memory formation after mild COVID-19. TCRdb re-called the 5' RACE reads through MiXCR, storing one row per CDR3 protein. Here the sample spans about 160,000 distinct CDR3 sequences, 31% being singletons. Sequencing was carried out using PBMCs or a T cell subset sorted from them (not recorded which). The receptors were gathered from an adult woman who had mild COVID-19 (a few samples of this study predate the infection). Cell type and time point are not known.

This chain connects TRBV24-1 to TRBJ2-5; 13 bases agree with TRBD2. This CDR3 contains 16 residues. The germline V gene has CDR1 KGHDR and CDR2 SFDVKD. With 4 bases clipped from V and 5 bases from J, the junction kept 6 bases outside the gene matches. The CDR3 protein is CATSDSTSGRGETQYF. In DNA, the CDR3 is TGTGCCACCAGTGACTCTACTAGCGGGAGGGGGGAGACCCAGTACTTC.

The V and J genes are TRBV7-9 and TRBJ2-5; D is possibly TRBD1 or TRBD2 (5 bases each). Trimming took off 4 bases at V and 7 bases at J, with 25 bases between the two ends. The CDR3 sequence is 17 residues long. CDR1 and CDR2 (germline): SEHNR, FQNEAQ (reference sequence). The CDR3 protein is CASSWSISGTVEGTQYF. The CDR3 nucleotides read TGTGCCAGCAGCTGGTCCATCTCCGGGACGGTCGAGGGGACCCAGTACTTC.

This clonotype was seen a few times. The genes are TRBV23-1 and TRBJ1-6; D is ambiguous. TRBV23-1 belongs to the ORF category, with a function that is uncertain. The CDR3 extends over 12 amino acids. V was pared by 0 bases and J by 9 bases, with 3 bases between. CDR3 protein: CASSQSASPLHF. The CDR3 region has the DNA TGCGCCAGCAGTCAATCTGCTTCACCCCTCCACTTT.

The chain links TRBV6-2 or TRBV6-3 to TRBJ1-5, with TRBD1 identical over 8 bases. This CDR3 comprises 16 residues. Trimming cost V 5 bases and J 1 base; bases outside gene matches: 7. CDR1 is MNHEY, CDR2 SVGEGT, per germline. The CDR3 nucleotides read TGTGCCAGCAGTCCGCAGGGGGCCGGGAGCAATCAGCCCCAGCATTTT. Protein product: CASSPQGAGSNQPQHF.

This clonotype showed up just a few times. The chain couples TRBV29-1 to TRBJ2-4; TRBD1 matches at 9 bases. Germline assignment: CDR1 SQVTM and CDR2 ANQGSEA. The CDR3 loop spans 11 amino acids. J was trimmed by 9 bases and V by 8 bases; bases with no gene match: 5. CDR3 nucleotides: TGCAGCACGACAGGGGGTAGCATTCAGTACTTC. Its protein product is CSTTGGSIQYF.

The V call is TRBV6-1, the J call TRBJ2-1, with 7 bases identical to TRBD1. The CDR3 has 15 residues. The germline V gene encodes CDR1 MNHNS and CDR2 SASEGT. V shed 6 bases and J 1 base; nucleotides not matched to a gene: 6. The DNA for the CDR3 is TGTGCCAGCAGAGCCGGGACAGCATCCTACAATGAGCAGTTCTTC. It codes for CASRAGTASYNEQFF.

The J gene is TRBJ2-5, the V gene TRBV2; D remains unclear. With 1 base removed from V and 2 bases from J, the gap between germline ends came to 8 bases. Germline V gene sequence: CDR1 SNHLY, CDR2 FYNNEI. CDR3 length equals 14 residues. The CDR3 region is CASSEGAGQETQYF. CDR3 nucleotide sequence: TGTGCCAGCAGTGAAGGTGCAGGACAAGAGACCCAGTACTTC.

This clonotype was observed a few times. The DNA for the CDR3 is TGCGCCAGCAGCCGTGGGGAATCCCTTGGGAATGAGCAGTTCTTC. Protein: CASSRGESLGNEQFF. V and J are TRBV5-1 and TRBJ2-1; D uncertain. V lost 4 bases and J 7 bases, leaving 18 bases between the germline ends. Germline V gene data show CDR1 as SGHRS and CDR2 as YFSETQ. The CDR3 is made up of 15 amino acids.

The V gene is TRBV30, the J gene TRBJ2-6; 8 nucleotides align to TRBD1. The CDR3 is made up of 17 amino acids. J was trimmed by 1 base and V by 4 bases; bases with no gene match: 9. Germline loops: CDR1 GTSNPN, CDR2 SVGIG (reference sequence). The CDR3 here is CAWIWTGFVSGANVLTF. The CDR3 DNA reads as TGTGCCTGGATCTGGACAGGGTTTGTGTCTGGGGCCAACGTCCTGACTTTC.

J is TRBJ2-7 and V is TRBV13; D may be TRBD1 (6 bases). There are 13 residues in the CDR3. Deletions cut 5 bases from V and 5 bases from J, with 13 bases between. Germline-derived CDR1 and CDR2 are PRHDT and FYEKMQ (reference sequence). CDR3 bases: TGTGCCAGCAGCCTAACAGGGAAAGACGAGCAGTACTTC. Its translation: CASSLTGKDEQYF.

This clonotype showed up just a few times. This chain uses TRBV12-3 or TRBV12-4 with TRBJ2-1; 9 bases line up with TRBD2. V gave up 3 bases and J gave up 8 bases; unmatched junction bases: 8. CDR3 length: 15 residues. CDR3 coding DNA: TGTGCCAGCAGTTTGGCGGGAGGGCCCGCTTATGAGCAGTTCTTC. Translating gives CASSLAGGPAYEQFF.

Worth noting for this clonotype: The germline gene is not matched at one end of the junction; a read error may be the cause. The CDR3 here is CASSLAGQGSNQPKHF. CDR3 sequence (DNA): TGTGCCAGCAGCTTAGCTGGTCAGGGTAGCAATCAGCCCAAGCATTTT. The chain is built from TRBV7-9 and TRBJ1-5, with TRBD1 as a possible D gene (5 bases). Germline assignment: CDR1 SEHNR and CDR2 FQNEAQ (reference sequence). The CDR3 is 16 amino acids.

The J gene is TRBJ2-5, the V gene TRBV7-9; a possible D gene is TRBD2 (6 bases). The CDR3 is 16 residues long. In germline, CDR1 is SEHNR, CDR2 FQNEAQ (reference sequence). Trimming removed 4 bases at V and 5 bases at J, with 20 bases between. The CDR3 coding sequence is TGTGCCAGCAGCTCACTTCCGGGGAGGTCAGGGGAGACCCAGTACTTC. Protein product: CASSSLPGRSGETQYF.

This clonotype came up a few times. V and J are TRBV7-9 and TRBJ2-5, with 7 nucleotides matching TRBD1. Germline V gene sequence: CDR1 SEHNR, CDR2 FQNEAQ (reference sequence). The J segment lost 5 bases and the V segment lost 5 bases, leaving 8 bases of the junction unmatched. This CDR3 spans 14 amino acids. The CDR3 is CASSRRQGLETQYF. Written as DNA, the CDR3 is TGTGCCAGCAGCCGACGACAGGGTCTGGAGACCCAGTACTTC.

This chain links TRBV4-1 with TRBJ2-3; D unresolved. The V end was cut by 1 base, the J end by 9 bases, with 14 bases between. From germline, CDR1 is MGHRA and CDR2 YSYEKL. The CDR3 consists of 14 residues. The CDR3 DNA reads as TGCGCCAGCAGCCAAGGTGTGGGATCGGAGACGCAGTATTTT. Translation gives CASSQGVGSETQYF.

This clonotype has a handful of counts. This chain connects TRBV7-9 to TRBJ2-3, with 8 bases fitting TRBD1. V shed 6 bases and J 4 bases; nucleotides not matched to a gene: 6. The CDR3 is 14 residues long. CDR1 and CDR2 from the germline V gene are SEHNR and FQNEAQ (reference sequence). CDR3 in DNA: TGTGCCAGCAGTCAGGGGGCATCGCCAGATACGCAGTATTTT. Its protein is CASSQGASPDTQYF.

The chain carries TRBV27 and TRBJ2-2; D uncertain. Germline V gene lookup returns CDR1 MNHEY and CDR2 SMNVEV (reference sequence). The CDR3 has 14 amino acids. Trimming left V 8 bases short and J 7 bases short, with 17 bases between. This CDR3 reads CASSLPGYGGELFF. CDR3 nucleotide sequence: TGTGCCAGCTCCCTGCCAGGTTATGGCGGGGAGCTGTTTTTT.